The sequence of this T cell receptor (beta chain) was determined in a study of T cell responses to AZD1222 COVID-19 vaccine (dated by TCRdb to the early 2020s). Study-wide context: A total of 230 to 250 trial participants underwent TCR sequencing, of whom about 200 received two doses of AZD1222 and around 26 received two doses of the MenACWY control vaccine. Trial participants were enrolled by age into 18-55, 56-69 and 70-plus year subgroups, with 148, 28 and 57 TCR-sequenced participants respectively.

The CDR3 numbers 11 residues from cysteine through phenylalanine. Only the CDR3 part of the read is kept: 33 bases, read in frame from the first base. V drops 4 bases and J drops 5 bases, leaving 5 bases in between. The germline V gene (reference sequence) provides CDR1 SGHNT and CDR2 YYREEE. The investigation overall reported the following: Most participants were white British and females outnumbered males, and the authors suggested that clonal diversity may have been underestimated. The 56-69-year group was small, and its depth increase did not reach significance, likely because of low power. Epitopes outside the regions mutated in the B.1.351 and B.1.1.7 variants were reportedly recognized by nearly half of the unique spike-specific TCRs. The vaccine-associated CD4 TCRs covered the entire spike protein, and the dominant responses fell in regions 160-218 and 743-854. Because no day 14 peak-response samples were available, repertoires were characterized only after the peak T cell response. After two AZD1222 doses, both the breadth and the depth of spike-specific TCRs were significantly higher than at day 0 and than in MenACWY recipients. Conclusions about previously exposed vaccinees were limited because only six AZD1222 recipients were SARS-CoV-2 seropositive at baseline.

This specimen's time point label, interpreted: about 28 days (+/-7) after the second vaccine dose. AZD1222 recipients with second doses at about 4 weeks or about 12 weeks were pooled, because spike-specific TCR depth and breadth did not differ between schedules. Samples from vaccinated people were obtained from the UK trials COV001 and COV002, which included a single-blind randomized controlled phase 2/3 trial of AZD1222 (ChAdOx1 nCoV-19) in healthy adults. For TCRbeta chain sequencing, PBMC samples from trial participants were taken at day 0 and at day 28 after the second dose. The CDR3 regions of human TCRbeta chains were subjected to immunosequencing. As for how the authors treated the data: Repertoire TCRs were matched against a reference library of SARS-CoV-2-specific TCRs generated with the MIRA antigen-specificity platform. Breadth was defined as the fraction of unique TCRs that were SARS-CoV-2-associated, and depth was defined as the fraction of total T cells that were SARS-CoV-2-associated. Using the MIRA data, each spike-specific TCR was mapped to the spike region that the TCR reacts to and placed in a CD4 or CD8 class. Log10-transformed breadth and depth values were compared by one-way ANOVA with Sidak's multiple comparisons tests. The table was pulled from immuneACCESS by TCRdb, which kept in-frame rearrangements only. Such tables lose some clones; where checked, under half of the loss comes from unresolved V genes, and the rest has no known cause. The D gene and trimming were derived from the DNA, and the V and J assignments and clone size from that table. Counted in this sample were 90,000 or so clones; over 85% of them appeared once. Roughly 5% of the sample is in the top ten clones.

As regards this clone: The antigen this receptor binds is unknown. Per-nucleotide qualities are absent, and no much larger clonotype sits a single base away.

Material: peripheral blood, obtained 28 days after the second AZD1222 dose. The TCR comes from an adult who received the AZD1222 COVID-19 vaccine. In this chain, TRBV5-4 is recombined with TRBJ2-3; there is no confident call for the D gene. The DNA is TGTGCCAGCAGCCGGGTAGATACGCAGTATTTT. The translation is CASSRVDTQYF.